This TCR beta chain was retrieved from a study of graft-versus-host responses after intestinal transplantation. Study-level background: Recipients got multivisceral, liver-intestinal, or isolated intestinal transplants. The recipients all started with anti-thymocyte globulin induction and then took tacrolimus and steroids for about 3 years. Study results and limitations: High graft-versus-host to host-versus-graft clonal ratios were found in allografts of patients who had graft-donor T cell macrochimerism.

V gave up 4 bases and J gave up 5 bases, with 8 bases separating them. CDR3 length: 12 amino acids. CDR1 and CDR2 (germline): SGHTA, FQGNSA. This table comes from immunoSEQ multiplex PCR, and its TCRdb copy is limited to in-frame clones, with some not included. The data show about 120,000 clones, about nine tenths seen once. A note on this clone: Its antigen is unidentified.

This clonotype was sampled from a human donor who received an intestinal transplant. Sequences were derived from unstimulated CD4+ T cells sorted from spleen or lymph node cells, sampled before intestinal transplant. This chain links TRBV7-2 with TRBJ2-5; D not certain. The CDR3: CASSSEWETQYF. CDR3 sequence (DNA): TGTGCCAGCAGCTCGGAGTGGGAGACCCAGTACTTC. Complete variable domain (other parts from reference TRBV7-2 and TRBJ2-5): GAGVSQSPSNKVTEKGKDVELRCDPISGHTALYWYRQSLGQGLEFLIYFQGNSAPDKSGLPSDRFSAERTGGSVSTLTIQRTQQEDSAVYLCASSSEWETQYFGPGTRLLVL.